This T cell receptor beta chain was recorded in a study of shared clonotypes between healthy human individuals. Study-level points and caveats: Clonotypes shared by all four sorted-subset donors had higher generation probabilities than non-shared clonotypes. Donor scarcity curtailed the genetic and exposure-history diversity represented herein.

Deletions cut 3 bases from V and 1 base from J, with 16 bases between. CDR1 is SGHNT and CDR2 is YENEEA in the germline V gene. The CDR3 spans 16 residues. An assay was performed, and its level was deep. Clones were sequenced by immunoSEQ multiplex PCR, and TCRdb holds only the in-frame ones, with some missing. The table has fewer than 2.5 million clones, under 95% seen once. Turning to this clone: Antigen: not known.

The clonotype was recovered from a man aged 18 to 35 in good health. Some clones in this sample may be carry-over from other donors' samples. The chain carries TRBV11-3 and TRBJ2-7; D perhaps matches TRBD2 (6 bases). The sequencing sample was made of naive CD4+ T cells from PBMCs. Documented subset: CD45RA+ positively selected. This CDR3 is CASSLGGAGLSYEQYF. DNA for the CDR3: TGTGCCAGCAGCTTGGGAGGCGCTGGACTGTCCTACGAGCAGTACTTC.